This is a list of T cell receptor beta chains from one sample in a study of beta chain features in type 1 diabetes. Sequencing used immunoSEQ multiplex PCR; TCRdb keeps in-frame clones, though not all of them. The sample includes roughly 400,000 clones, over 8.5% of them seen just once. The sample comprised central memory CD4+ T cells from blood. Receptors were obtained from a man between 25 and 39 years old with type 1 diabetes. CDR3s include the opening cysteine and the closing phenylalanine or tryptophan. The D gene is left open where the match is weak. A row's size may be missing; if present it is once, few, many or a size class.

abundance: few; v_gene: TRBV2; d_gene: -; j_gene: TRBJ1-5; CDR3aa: CASRAGVDQPQHF; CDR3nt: TGTGCCAGCAGGGCGGGGGTGGATCAGCCCCAGCATTTT
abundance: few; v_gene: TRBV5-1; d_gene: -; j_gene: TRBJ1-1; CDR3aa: CASSLGRVRDTEAFF; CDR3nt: TGCGCCAGCAGCTTGGGCAGGGTTAGGGACACTGAAGCTTTCTTT
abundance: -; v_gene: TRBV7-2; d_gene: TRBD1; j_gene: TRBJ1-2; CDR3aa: CASSFGRDRDYGYTF; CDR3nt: TGTGCCAGCAGCTTTGGCCGGGACAGGGACTATGGCTACACCTTC
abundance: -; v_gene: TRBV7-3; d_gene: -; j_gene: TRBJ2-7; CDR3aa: CASSLAELSEQYF; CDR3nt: TGTGCCAGCAGCTTAGCCGAGCTCAGCGAGCAGTACTTC
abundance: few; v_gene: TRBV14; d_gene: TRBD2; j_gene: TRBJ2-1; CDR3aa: CASSQGLAGGYWFF; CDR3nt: TGTGCCAGCAGCCAAGGCCTAGCGGGAGGGTATTGGTTCTTC
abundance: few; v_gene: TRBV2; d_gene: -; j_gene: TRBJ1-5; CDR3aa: CASSYAGDLDQPQHF; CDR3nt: TGTGCCAGCAGTTACGCAGGGGATTTGGATCAGCCCCAGCATTTT
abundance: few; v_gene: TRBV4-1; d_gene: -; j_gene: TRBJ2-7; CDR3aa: CASSQDVSRLYEQYF; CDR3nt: TGCGCCAGCAGCCAAGATGTAAGTAGGCTCTACGAGCAGTACTTC
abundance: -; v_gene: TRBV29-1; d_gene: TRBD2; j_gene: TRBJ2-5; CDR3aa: CSVAVSGSRETQYF; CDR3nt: TGCAGCGTTGCGGTTAGCGGGAGTAGGGAGACCCAGTACTTC
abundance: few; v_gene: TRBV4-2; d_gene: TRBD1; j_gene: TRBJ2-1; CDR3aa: CASSQGATGLNEQFF; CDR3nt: TGTGCCAGCAGCCAAGGGGCGACAGGGTTGAATGAGCAGTTCTTC
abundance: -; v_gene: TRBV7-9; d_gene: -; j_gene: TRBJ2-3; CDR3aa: CASSPWPTNTDTQYF; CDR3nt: TGTGCCAGCAGCCCTTGGCCTACCAACACAGATACGCAGTATTTT
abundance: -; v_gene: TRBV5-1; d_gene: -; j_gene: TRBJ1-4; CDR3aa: CASSLAGGQGEKLFF; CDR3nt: TGCGCCAGCAGCTTGGCCGGCGGGCAGGGGGAAAAACTGTTTTTT
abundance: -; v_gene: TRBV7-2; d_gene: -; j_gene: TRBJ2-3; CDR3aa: CASSFLDTDTQYF; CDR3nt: TGTGCCAGCAGCTTCCTTGACACAGATACGCAGTATTTT
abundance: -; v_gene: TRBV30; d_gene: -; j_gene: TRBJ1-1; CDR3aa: CAWSVGMLAFF; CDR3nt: TGTGCCTGGAGTGTCGGAATGTTGGCTTTCTTT
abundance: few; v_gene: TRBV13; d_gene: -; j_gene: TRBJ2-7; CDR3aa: CASSFRGRGSHEQYF; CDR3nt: TGTGCCAGCAGCTTTCGAGGCAGGGGTTCCCACGAGCAGTACTTC
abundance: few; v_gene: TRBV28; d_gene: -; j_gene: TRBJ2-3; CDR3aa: CASRTPQGHSTDTQYF; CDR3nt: TGTGCCAGCAGGACCCCACAGGGACATAGCACAGATACGCAGTATTTT
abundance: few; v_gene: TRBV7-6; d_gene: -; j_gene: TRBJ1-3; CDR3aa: CASSQQFAGNTIYF; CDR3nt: TGTGCCAGCAGCCAACAGTTTGCTGGAAACACCATATATTTT
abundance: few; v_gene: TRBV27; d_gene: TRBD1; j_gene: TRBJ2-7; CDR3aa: CASSLRDRGYEQYF; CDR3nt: TGTGCCAGCAGTTTGAGGGACAGGGGTTACGAGCAGTACTTC
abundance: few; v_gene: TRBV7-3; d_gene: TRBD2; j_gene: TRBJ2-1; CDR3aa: CASSPGTSGYHNEQFF; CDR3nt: TGTGCCAGCAGCCCGGGGACTAGCGGGTACCACAATGAGCAGTTCTTC
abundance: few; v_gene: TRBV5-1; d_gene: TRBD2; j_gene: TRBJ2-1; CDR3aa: CASSSQAGYNEQFF; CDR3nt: TGCGCCAGCAGCTCCCAAGCGGGGTACAATGAGCAGTTCTTC
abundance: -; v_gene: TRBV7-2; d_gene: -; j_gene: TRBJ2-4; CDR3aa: CASSLAASRIQYF; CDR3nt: TGTGCCAGCAGCTTAGCCGCGTCACGCATTCAGTACTTC
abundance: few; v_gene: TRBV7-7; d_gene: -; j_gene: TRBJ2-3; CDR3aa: CASSSNRQGDTQYF; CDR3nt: TGTGCCAGCAGCTCAAATCGCCAGGGGGATACGCAGTATTTT
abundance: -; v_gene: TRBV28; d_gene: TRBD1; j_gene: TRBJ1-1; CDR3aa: CASSTPSSGGPEAFF; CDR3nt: TGTGCCAGCAGCACTCCTTCCTCAGGGGGCCCTGAAGCTTTCTTT
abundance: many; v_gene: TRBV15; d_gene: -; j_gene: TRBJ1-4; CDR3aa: CATSRDAGWDEKLFF; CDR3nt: TGTGCCACCAGCAGAGATGCAGGTTGGGATGAAAAACTGTTTTTT
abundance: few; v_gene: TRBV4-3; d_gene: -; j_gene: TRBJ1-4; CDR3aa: CASSPNPGNEKLFF; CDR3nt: TGCGCCAGCAGCCCAAACCCGGGTAATGAAAAACTGTTTTTT
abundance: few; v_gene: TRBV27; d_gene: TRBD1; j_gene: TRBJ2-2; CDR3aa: CASRKPGQGTGELFF; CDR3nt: TGTGCCAGCCGGAAGCCGGGACAGGGAACCGGGGAGCTGTTTTTT
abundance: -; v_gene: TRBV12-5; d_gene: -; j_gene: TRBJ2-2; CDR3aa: CARGPANTGELFF; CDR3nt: TGTGCTAGGGGACCGGCGAACACCGGGGAGCTGTTTTTT
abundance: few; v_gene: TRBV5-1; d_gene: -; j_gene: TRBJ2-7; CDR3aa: CASSPDWGSRYF; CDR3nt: TGCGCCAGCAGTCCGGACTGGGGATCAAGGTACTTC
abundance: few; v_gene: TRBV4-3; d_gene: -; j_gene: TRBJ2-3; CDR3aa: CASSQAVPSAEGDTQYF; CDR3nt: TGCGCCAGCAGCCAAGCCGTGCCTAGCGCAGAGGGAGATACGCAGTATTTT
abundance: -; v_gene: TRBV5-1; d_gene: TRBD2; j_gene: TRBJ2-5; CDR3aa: CASSLGLAGEGETQYF; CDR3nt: TGCGCCAGCAGCCTTGGACTAGCGGGAGAGGGAGAGACCCAGTACTTC
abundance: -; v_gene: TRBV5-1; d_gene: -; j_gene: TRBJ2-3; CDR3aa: CASSTGGIDTQYF; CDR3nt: TGCGCCAGCAGCACCGGCGGGATAGATACGCAGTATTTT
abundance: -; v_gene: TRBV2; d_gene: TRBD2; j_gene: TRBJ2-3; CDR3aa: CASSRTSGRTDTQYF; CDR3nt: TGTGCCAGCAGCCGGACTAGCGGGAGGACAGATACGCAGTATTTT
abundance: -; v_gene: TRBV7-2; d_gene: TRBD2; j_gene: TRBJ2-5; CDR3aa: CASSARLAGSQETQYF; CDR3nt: TGTGCCAGCAGCGCCAGACTAGCGGGGAGCCAAGAGACCCAGTACTTC
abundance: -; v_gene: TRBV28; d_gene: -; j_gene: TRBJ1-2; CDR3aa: CASSTGLQNYGYTF; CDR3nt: TGTGCCAGCAGTACAGGGTTGCAGAACTATGGCTACACCTTC
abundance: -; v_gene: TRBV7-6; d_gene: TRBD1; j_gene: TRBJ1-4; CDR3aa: CASSSRGGTGSSEKLFF; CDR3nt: TGTGCCAGCAGCTCCCGGGGAGGGACAGGGTCGAGTGAAAAACTGTTTTTT
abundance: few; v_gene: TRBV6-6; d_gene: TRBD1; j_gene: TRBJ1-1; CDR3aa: CASTDRGRNTEAFF; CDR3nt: TGTGCCAGCACTGACAGGGGGCGGAACACTGAAGCTTTCTTT
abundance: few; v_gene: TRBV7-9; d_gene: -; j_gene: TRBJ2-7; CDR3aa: CASSGSGYEQYF; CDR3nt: TGTGCCAGCAGCGGATCAGGGTACGAGCAGTACTTC
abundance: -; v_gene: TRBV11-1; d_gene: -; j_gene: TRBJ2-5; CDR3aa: CASSLAWETQYF; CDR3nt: TGTGCCAGCAGCTTAGCATGGGAGACCCAGTACTTC